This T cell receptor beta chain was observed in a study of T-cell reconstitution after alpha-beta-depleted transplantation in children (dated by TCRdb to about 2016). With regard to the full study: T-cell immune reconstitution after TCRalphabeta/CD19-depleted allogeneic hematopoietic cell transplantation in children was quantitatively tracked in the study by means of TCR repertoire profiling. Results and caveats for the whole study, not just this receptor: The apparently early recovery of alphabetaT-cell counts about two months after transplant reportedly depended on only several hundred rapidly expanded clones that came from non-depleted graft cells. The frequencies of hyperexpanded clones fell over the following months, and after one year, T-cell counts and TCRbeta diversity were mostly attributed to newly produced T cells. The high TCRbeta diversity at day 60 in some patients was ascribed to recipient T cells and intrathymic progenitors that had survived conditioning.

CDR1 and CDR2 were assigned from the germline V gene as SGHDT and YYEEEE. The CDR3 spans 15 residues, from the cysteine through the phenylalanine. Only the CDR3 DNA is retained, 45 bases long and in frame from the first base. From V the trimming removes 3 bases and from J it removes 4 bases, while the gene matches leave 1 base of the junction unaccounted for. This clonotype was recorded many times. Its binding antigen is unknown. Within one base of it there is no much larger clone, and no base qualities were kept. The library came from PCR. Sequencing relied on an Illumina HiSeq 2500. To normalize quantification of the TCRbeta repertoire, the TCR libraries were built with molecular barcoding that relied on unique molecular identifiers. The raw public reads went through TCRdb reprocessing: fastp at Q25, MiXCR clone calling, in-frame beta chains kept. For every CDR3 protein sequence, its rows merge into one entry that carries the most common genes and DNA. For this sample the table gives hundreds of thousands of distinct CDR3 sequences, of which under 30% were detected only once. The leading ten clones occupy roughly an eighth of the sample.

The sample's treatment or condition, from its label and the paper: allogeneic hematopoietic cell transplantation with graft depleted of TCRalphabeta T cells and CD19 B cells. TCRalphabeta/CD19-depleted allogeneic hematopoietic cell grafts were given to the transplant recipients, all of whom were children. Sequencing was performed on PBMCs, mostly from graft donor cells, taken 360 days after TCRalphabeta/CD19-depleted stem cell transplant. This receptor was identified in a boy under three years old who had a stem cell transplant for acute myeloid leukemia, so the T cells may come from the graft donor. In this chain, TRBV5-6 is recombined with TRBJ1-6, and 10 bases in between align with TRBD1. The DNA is TGTGCCAGCAGCTGGGGACAGGGGTATAATTCACCCCTCCACTTT. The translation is CASSWGQGYNSPLHF. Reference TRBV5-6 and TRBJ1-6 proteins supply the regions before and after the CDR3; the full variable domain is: DAGVTQSPTHLIKTRGQQVTLRCSPKSGHDTVSWYQQALGQGPQFIFQYYEEEERQRGNFPDRFSGHQFPNYSSELNVNALLLGDSALYLCASSWGQGYNSPLHFGNGTRLTVT.